This is a list of T cell receptor beta chains from one sample in a study of blood T cells in healthy people across ages. TCRdb re-called the 5' RACE reads through MiXCR, storing one row per CDR3 protein. The sample lists around 1,000,000 distinct CDR3 sequences; 20% to 25% were seen once. The same specimen was also included in a second study, on T cells of mothers and their children.

Sequenced sample: blood. The receptors derive from a girl aged 2-10 years in good health. CDR3s include the opening cysteine and the closing phenylalanine or tryptophan. The D gene is left open where the match is weak. Size values are once, few and many counts, or a class for expanded clones, and some rows have none.

CDR3aa | CDR3nt | abundance | j_gene | d_gene | v_gene
CASGWSGGYEQYF | TGTGCCAGCGGTTGGAGCGGGGGGTACGAGCAGTACTTC | - | TRBJ2-7 | TRBD2 | TRBV27
CASSPTSGVFEQFF | TGTGCCAGCAGTCCGACTAGCGGGGTTTTTGAGCAGTTCTTC | once | TRBJ2-1 | TRBD2 | TRBV12-3/TRBV12-4
CASSLLAGESKTQYF | TGTGCCAGCAGTTTATTAGCGGGAGAATCGAAGACCCAGTACTTC | few | TRBJ2-5 | TRBD2 | TRBV12-3/TRBV12-4
CASSQRGGPGETQYF | TGCGCCAGCAGCCAAAGGGGGGGGCCCGGGGAGACCCAGTACTTC | - | TRBJ2-5 | - | TRBV4-1
CASSFQADSYEQYF | TGTGCCAGCAGCTTCCAGGCGGACTCCTACGAGCAGTACTTC | few | TRBJ2-7 | - | TRBV7-9
CSVEVDRGNSGNTIYF | TGCAGCGTTGAAGTTGACAGGGGGAACTCTGGAAACACCATATATTTT | - | TRBJ1-3 | TRBD1 | TRBV29-1
CASSPSGTDTQYF | TGTGCCAGCAGCCCTAGCGGCACAGATACGCAGTATTTT | many | TRBJ2-3 | - | TRBV5-1
CASSSVRSETLSSYEQYF | TGTGCCAGCAGCTCTGTTAGGTCAGAAACACTGAGCTCCTACGAGCAGTACTTC | few | TRBJ2-7 | - | TRBV11-2
CASSVGQGSGYTF | TGTGCCAGCAGTGTCGGACAGGGTAGCGGCTACACCTTC | - | TRBJ1-2 | TRBD1 | TRBV2
CASSNTGMSSYEQYF | TGTGCCAGCAGTAATACCGGGATGAGCTCCTACGAGCAGTACTTC | - | TRBJ2-7 | - | TRBV27
CSATPGGVTYNSPLHF | TGCAGCGCTACCCCCGGGGGGGTAACCTATAATTCACCCCTCCACTTT | few | TRBJ1-6 | - | TRBV20-1
CASSSTGGQEKLFF | TGCGCCAGCAGCTCGACAGGGGGACAGGAAAAACTGTTTTTT | few | TRBJ1-4 | TRBD1 | TRBV5-1
CSARDPLRERQYF | TGCAGTGCTAGAGATCCCCTACGGGAGCGGCAGTACTTC | - | TRBJ2-7 | - | TRBV20-1
CASTNGESTQYF | TGTGCCAGCACTAACGGGGAGAGTACGCAGTATTTT | few | TRBJ2-3 | - | TRBV6-6
CASSGRDLGAFF | TGTGCCAGCAGCGGAAGGGACCTTGGAGCTTTCTTT | few | TRBJ1-1 | - | TRBV28
CASGSLYTEAFF | TGTGCCAGCGGGTCTTTGTACACTGAAGCTTTCTTT | - | TRBJ1-1 | - | TRBV12-3/TRBV12-4
CASSFEETTNEKLFF | TGTGCCAGCAGCTTTGAGGAGACAACTAATGAAAAACTGTTTTTT | few | TRBJ1-4 | - | TRBV11-2
CASSVGGLYEQYF | TGCGCCAGCAGCGTTGGAGGATTATACGAGCAGTACTTC | few | TRBJ2-7 | - | TRBV4-1
CASSQEGTGYGYTF | TGCGCCAGCAGCCAAGAGGGGACGGGCTATGGCTACACCTTC | - | TRBJ1-2 | - | TRBV4-1
CASSYGTGEVYEQYF | TGTGCCAGCAGTTATGGGACAGGTGAGGTCTACGAGCAGTACTTC | few | TRBJ2-7 | TRBD1 | TRBV6-6
CASSSLRGDRNEQFF | TGTGCCAGCAGTTCTCTCAGGGGGGATAGAAATGAGCAGTTCTTC | - | TRBJ2-1 | - | TRBV28
CAISEFLFGPLSREF | TGTGCCATCAGTGAGTTCCTTTTTGGGCCCCTCTCCAGGGAATTC | - | TRBJ2-5 | - | TRBV10-3
CASSPGPLEYGYTF | TGTGCCAGCAGCCCTGGACCGTTAGAGTATGGCTACACCTTC | - | TRBJ1-2 | - | TRBV11-2
CASSSLETSPTDTQYF | TGTGCCAGCAGTTCCCTCGAGACAAGCCCCACAGATACGCAGTATTTT | - | TRBJ2-3 | - | TRBV28
CASSMLVAGHPKTGKLFF | TGTGCCAGCAGCATGTTGGTAGCGGGGCACCCGAAGACCGGGAAGCTGTTTTTT | few | TRBJ2-2 | TRBD2 | TRBV7-8
CSARDGLAVYQETQYF | TGCAGTGCCCGAGATGGCCTAGCGGTGTACCAAGAGACCCAGTACTTC | - | TRBJ2-5 | TRBD2 | TRBV20-1
CASINGGNTIYF | TGTGCCAGCATAAATGGCGGAAACACCATATATTTT | - | TRBJ1-3 | - | TRBV12-3/TRBV12-4
CASSSMGYEQFF | TGTGCCAGCAGTTCTATGGGCTATGAGCAGTTCTTC | - | TRBJ2-1 | - | TRBV27